The rows below give T cell receptor beta chains drawn from one sample of a study of cytomegalovirus exposure and HLA in healthy donors. TCRdb's table, derived via immunoSEQ multiplex PCR, lists solely in-frame clones and lacks some. The sample shows over 150,000 clones, roughly 90% of them seen only once. Sequenced: PBMCs. These receptors were collected from a man aged 18 to 30 in good health and CMV-seropositive. Both conserved end residues are part of each CDR3. A D gene is named only where the DNA matches it firmly. Clone size is shown for a subset of rows, as once, few, many or a class of expanded clone.

j_gene | v_gene | d_gene | abundance | CDR3nt | CDR3aa
TRBJ2-2 | TRBV19 | TRBD1 | . | TGTGCCAGTTCAACCCAACAGGGGGCCGGGGAGCTGTTTTTT | CASSTQQGAGELFF
TRBJ1-1 | TRBV6-5 | . | . | TGTGCCAGCAGTAACCGGGACACCCGAACTGAAGCTTTCTTT | CASSNRDTRTEAFF
TRBJ2-7 | TRBV6-6 | . | once | TGTGCCAGCAGTCTAAACCCTTACGAGCAGTACTTC | CASSLNPYEQYF
TRBJ2-1 | TRBV19 | TRBD1 | . | TGTGCCAGTCGGCGACAGGGCTACAATGAGCAGTTCTTC | CASRRQGYNEQFF
TRBJ1-1 | TRBV27 | TRBD1 | . | TGTGCCAGCAGTTTCCCAGGGGGTACTGAAGCTTTCTTT | CASSFPGGTEAFF
TRBJ1-5 | TRBV7-9 | . | once | TGTGCCAGCAGCTTACTGGGGCCGGGCAATCAGCCCCAGCATTTT | CASSLLGPGNQPQHF
TRBJ2-7 | TRBV2 | TRBD1 | . | TGTGCCAGCAGGGGGACAGGGGTTCCCTACGAGCAGTACTTC | CASRGTGVPYEQYF
TRBJ1-2 | TRBV5-6 | . | few | TGTGCCAGCAGCGACGGGCAGGGGTTCTATGGCTACACCTTC | CASSDGQGFYGYTF
TRBJ2-7 | TRBV5-4 | . | . | TGTGCCAGCAGCTTGGGTCAGGCACTGTCCTACGAGCAGTACTTC | CASSLGQALSYEQYF
TRBJ2-5 | TRBV30 | TRBD2 | . | TGTGCCTGGAGCCGAGCGGGGGGCGTGGAGACCCAGTACTTC | CAWSRAGGVETQYF
TRBJ2-5 | TRBV5-1 | . | . | TGCGCCAGCAGCCCCCCAGGGGTGGGAGAGACCCAGTACTTC | CASSPPGVGETQYF
TRBJ2-7 | TRBV15 | . | once | TGTGCCACCAGCAGAGATCAAGGGGGCTACGAGCAGTACTTC | CATSRDQGGYEQYF
TRBJ2-2 | TRBV4-3 | . | few | TGCGCCAGCAGCCAAGATCTAGCAGTGAACACCGGGGAGCTGTTTTTT | CASSQDLAVNTGELFF
TRBJ2-3 | TRBV20-1 | . | . | TGCAGTGCGGGGAGTCTTGACACGCAGTATTTT | CSAGSLDTQYF
TRBJ2-1 | TRBV7-2 | . | . | TGTGCCAGCAGCCCGCCCACTAGTCTCCACAATGAGCAGTTCTTC | CASSPPTSLHNEQFF
TRBJ2-3 | TRBV11-3 | . | . | TGTGCCAGCAGCCCCTCCCTAGACACAGATACGCAGTATTTT | CASSPSLDTDTQYF
TRBJ2-5 | TRBV5-4 | . | . | TGTGCCAGCAGCTTGGCAGGTGGTAATGCGGAGACCCAGTACTTC | CASSLAGGNAETQYF
TRBJ2-2 | TRBV11-2 | TRBD1 | . | TGTGCCAGCAGCTTGGGGACAGGGACCACCGGGGAGCTGTTTTTT | CASSLGTGTTGELFF
TRBJ2-2 | TRBV11-2 | . | . | TGTGCCAGCAGCTTAGTGGGGAAGACTAGTCCGACCGGGGAGCTGTTTTTT | CASSLVGKTSPTGELFF
TRBJ1-2 | TRBV6-5 | . | . | TGTGCCAGCAGTTACAGGTGGGGCGCGAATGGCTACACCTTC | CASSYRWGANGYTF
TRBJ2-7 | TRBV5-4 | . | . | TGTGCCAGCAGAGAAGGGACTGTGAGCGAGCAGTACTTC | CASREGTVSEQYF
TRBJ2-5 | TRBV6-5 | . | . | TGTGCCAGCAGTTATGGGGGGGAGACCCAGTACTTC | CASSYGGETQYF
TRBJ2-1 | TRBV21-1 | . | . | TGTGCCACTCCCCTTAAAGGGGAGGGGGGCTCCTACAATGAGCAGTTCTTC | CATPLKGEGGSYNEQFF
TRBJ2-7 | TRBV7-2 | . | . | TGTGCCAGCAGCATAACGACAGGTAAGTCCTACGAGCAGTACTTC | CASSITTGKSYEQYF
TRBJ1-4 | TRBV5-1 | . | once | TGCGCCAGCAGCTTGGGAGGTCCCGAAAAACTGTTTTTT | CASSLGGPEKLFF
TRBJ2-5 | TRBV12-5 | . | . | TGTGCTAGTGGATACTCGGCGGTTGGAGGGACCCAGTACTTC | CASGYSAVGGTQYF
TRBJ2-7 | TRBV30 | TRBD2 | . | TGTGCCTGGACCCCCTTGCTAGCGGGAGCAGAGCAGTACTTC | CAWTPLLAGAEQYF
TRBJ1-1 | TRBV6-6 | TRBD1 | . | TGTGCCAGCGGTAGGACAGGGGCTCGAGGTGGTACTGAAGCTTTCTTT | CASGRTGARGGTEAFF
TRBJ2-2 | TRBV7-9 | . | once | TGTGCCGCTCTGGGGCCGAACACCGGGGAGCTGTTTTTT | CAALGPNTGELFF
TRBJ1-5 | TRBV12-5 | . | . | TGTGCTAGTGGTTTGGTACAATTTCAGGGTTTCGGGCAGCCCCAGCATTTT | CASGLVQFQGFGQPQHF
TRBJ1-1 | TRBV7-9 | . | . | TGTGCCAGCAGCTTGATGGACGGCGGGGATGAAGCTTTCTTT | CASSLMDGGDEAFF
TRBJ2-7 | TRBV7-2 | . | . | TGTGCCAGCAGCGGAAACTTGGGCCTGGAGCAGTACTTC | CASSGNLGLEQYF
TRBJ1-2 | TRBV6-1 | . | . | TGTGCCAGCAGACCGGGCGGGGCGCGATACCTTGGCTACACCTTC | CASRPGGARYLGYTF
TRBJ2-7 | TRBV11-2 | . | . | TGTGCCAGCAGCTTAGAAGGGCTAGCACTTAGCGAGCAGTACTTC | CASSLEGLALSEQYF
TRBJ1-1 | TRBV7-3 | . | . | TGTGCCAGCAGCTCCCATGGGGGAGGTGAAGCTTTCTTT | CASSSHGGGEAFF
TRBJ2-1 | TRBV10-3 | . | once | TGTGCCATCAGTGGTGAGGGTCCTACCTACAATGAGCAGTTCTTC | CAISGEGPTYNEQFF
TRBJ1-1 | TRBV4-3 | TRBD1 | . | TGCGCCAGCAGCCACCAACAGGGGTACACTGAAGCTTTCTTT | CASSHQQGYTEAFF
TRBJ2-3 | TRBV6-4 | TRBD2 | . | TGTGCCAGCAGTGAGGCGGGGGGCCGGGGGACGCAGTATTTT | CASSEAGGRGTQYF
TRBJ2-1 | TRBV6-5 | TRBD2 | . | TGTGCCAGCAGTTACAGCGGGGGGGTGGAGGAGCAGTTCTTC | CASSYSGGVEEQFF
TRBJ1-5 | TRBV27 | TRBD1 | . | TGTGCCAGCAGTCACACCGGGACAGGGGTGAGTCAGCCCCAGCATTTT | CASSHTGTGVSQPQHF
TRBJ2-7 | TRBV2 | TRBD1 | . | TGTGCCAGCAGTGGAAGAGTAACAGGGGGCGAGCAGTACTTC | CASSGRVTGGEQYF
TRBJ2-3 | TRBV7-2 | TRBD2 | . | TGTGCCAGCAGCGGTACTAGCGGGAGTACAGATACGCAGTATTTT | CASSGTSGSTDTQYF
TRBJ2-3 | TRBV7-2 | TRBD2 | . | TGTGCCAGCAGCTTAGGGGGGCTAGCGGGCCTCACAGATACGCAGTATTTT | CASSLGGLAGLTDTQYF
TRBJ2-3 | TRBV4-2 | TRBD2 | . | TGTGCCAGCAGCCAAGATGGGGGGACTAGCGGCACAGATACGCAGTATTTT | CASSQDGGTSGTDTQYF
TRBJ2-5 | TRBV18 | TRBD2 | once | TGTGCCAGCTCACCGAGGACTAGCGGGGTCCCAGAGACCCAGTACTTC | CASSPRTSGVPETQYF
TRBJ1-4 | TRBV7-9 | . | once | TGTGCCAGCAGCCCTAAAGTGACAGTGATGGATGAAAAACTGTTTTTT | CASSPKVTVMDEKLFF
TRBJ1-5 | TRBV6-6 | TRBD1 | . | TGTGCCAGCAGTCCCGGACAGGTAACTTTCAATCAGCCCCAGCATTTT | CASSPGQVTFNQPQHF
TRBJ2-1 | TRBV5-6 | TRBD2 | . | TGTGCCAGCAGTTGGGGGACTAGCGGGATCCCAGATGAGCAGTTCTTC | CASSWGTSGIPDEQFF